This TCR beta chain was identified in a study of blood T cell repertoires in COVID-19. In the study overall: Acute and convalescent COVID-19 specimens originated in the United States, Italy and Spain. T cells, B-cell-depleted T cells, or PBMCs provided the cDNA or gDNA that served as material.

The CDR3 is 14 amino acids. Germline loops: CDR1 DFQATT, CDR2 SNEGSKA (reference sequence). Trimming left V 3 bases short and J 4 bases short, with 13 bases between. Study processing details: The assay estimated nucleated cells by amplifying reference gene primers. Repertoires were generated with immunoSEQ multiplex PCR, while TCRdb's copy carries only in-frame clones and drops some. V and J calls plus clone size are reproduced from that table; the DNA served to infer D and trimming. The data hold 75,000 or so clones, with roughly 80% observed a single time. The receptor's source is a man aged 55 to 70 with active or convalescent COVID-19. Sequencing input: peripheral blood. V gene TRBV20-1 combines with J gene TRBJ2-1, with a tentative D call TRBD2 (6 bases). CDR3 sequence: CSASNGGSYNEQFF. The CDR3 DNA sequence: TGCAGTGCTAGTAACGGGGGATCGTACAATGAGCAGTTCTTC.